The 25 T cell receptor beta chains in this list originate from one sample, sequenced in a study of breast tumors, draining lymph nodes, adjacent tissues. Each CDR3 protein is one row after TCRdb ran MiXCR on the multiplex PCR reads. The table lists some 21,000 distinct CDR3 sequences, around 41% of them singletons. Sequenced: breast tumor tissue. These receptors came from a female donor with breast cancer. Some clones in this sample may be carry-over from other donors' samples.

V usage is TRBV2 and J usage is TRBJ1-6, with D maybe TRBD1 (6 bases). The germline V gene has CDR1 SNHLY and CDR2 FYNNEI. The CDR3 length is 17 residues. V was pared by 3 bases and J by 14 bases, with 26 bases between. This CDR3 reads CASSDSKDSRILGTLHF. DNA of the CDR3: TGTGCCAGCAGTGATTCTAAGGACAGCCGCATCCTTGGGACCCTCCACTTT.

This clonotype occurred a few times. V gene TRBV2 combines with J gene TRBJ2-2; 12 bases map to TRBD2. The V gene's germline CDR1 is SNHLY and CDR2 FYNNEI. V gave up 7 bases and J gave up 4 bases; unmatched junction bases: 10. CDR3 size: 17 residues. The CDR3 reads CASTQPRLAGATGELFF. CDR3 bases: TGTGCCAGCACTCAACCCCGACTAGCGGGGGCCACCGGGGAGCTGTTTTTT.

J is TRBJ2-1 and V is TRBV20-1; D may be TRBD1 (6 bases). This CDR3 comprises 13 residues. V was shortened by 1 base and J by 5 bases, with 9 bases between the two germline ends. Germline V lookup: CDR1 DFQATT, CDR2 SNEGSKA (reference sequence). This chain's CDR3 is CSARVPGDNEQFF. As DNA, the CDR3 is TGCAGTGCTAGAGTGCCAGGGGACAATGAGCAGTTCTTC.

This clonotype was counted many times. The rearrangement links TRBV6-6 to TRBJ1-2, with a tentative D call TRBD1 (5 bases). This CDR3 spans 14 amino acids. Trimming cost V 5 bases and J 3 bases, with 13 bases left between them. Looked up from germline, CDR1 is MNHNY and CDR2 is SVGAGI (reference sequence). In DNA form, the CDR3 reads TGTGCCAGCAGTCACCTCGGGGGTGACTATGGCTACACCTTC. Translation gives CASSHLGGDYGYTF.

This clonotype has at least ten counts. With a much larger clone just one base away, this may be a read error. The J gene is TRBJ2-5, the V gene TRBV20-1; 8 positions match TRBD1. CDR1 DFQATT and CDR2 SNEGSKA come from the germline V gene (reference sequence). The CDR3 consists of 14 residues. The DNA of the CDR3 is TGCAGTGCTTCGACAGGGGTGTACCAAGCGACCCAGTACTTC. It is translated as CSASTGVYQATQYF.

This clonotype was seen at least ten times. This may be a read error: a much more frequent sequence differs by one nucleotide. The chain carries TRBV7-2 and TRBJ1-2, with D possibly being TRBD1 (5 bases). The length of the CDR3 is 15 residues. The germline V gene has CDR1 SGHTA and CDR2 FQGNSA. The CDR3 here is CASSLAGTPNYGYPF. The CDR3 DNA reads TGTGCCAGCAGCTTAGCAGGGACCCCTAACTATGGCTACCCCTTC.

The table lists this clonotype with many counts. This rearrangement joins TRBV2 to TRBJ2-7; 9 bases map to TRBD1. This CDR3 comprises 14 residues. After removal of 4 bases from V and 5 bases from J, the junction contained 6 bases not matched to a gene. Germline V CDR1 and CDR2: SNHLY, FYNNEI. The CDR3 DNA follows: TGTGCCAGCAGTGCCCGGGACAGGGCCAACGAGCAGTACTTC. It is translated as CASSARDRANEQYF.

Turning to this clonotype: The conserved phenylalanine or tryptophan is not found at the CDR3 terminus, so this likely reflects a read error. It is unclear where the CDR3 begins or ends on the DNA, so no DNA is shown, and the CDR3 is as TCRdb lists it. V and J are TRBV19 and TRBJ2-7; the table's D call, TRBD1, was not checked against the DNA. The CDR3 spans 15 amino acids, including both terminal residues. Per the germline V gene, CDR1 is LNHDA and CDR2 is SQIVND (reference sequence). The CDR3 loop reads CASSILRGNSTSSTS.

In this sample, this clonotype turned up many times. The chain recombines TRBV4-3 with TRBJ1-2; 8 positions match TRBD1. Losses at the gene ends were 0 bases for V and 7 bases for J; bases not matched to a gene: 4. The CDR3 spans 14 residues. CDR1 LGHNA and CDR2 YSLEER come from the germline V gene. The DNA for the CDR3 is TGCGCCAGCAGCCAAGAAACAGGGGGTAGTGGCTACACCTTC. This translates into CASSQETGGSGYTF.

This clonotype was detected many times. V usage is TRBV3-1 and J usage is TRBJ2-3, with D hard to call. The V gene lost 4 bases and the J gene lost 6 bases, with 8 bases spanning the gap. The length of the CDR3 is 12 residues. Germline V gene data show CDR1 as LGHDT and CDR2 as YNNKEL (reference sequence). The CDR3 protein is CASSPARDTQYF. CDR3 bases: TGTGCCAGCAGCCCAGCTAGGGATACGCAGTATTTT.

The V and J genes are TRBV7-6 and TRBJ1-6; D is undetermined. V lost 5 bases to trimming and J lost 7 bases, with 9 bases between them. CDR1 and CDR2 (germline): SGHVS, FNYEAQ. CDR3 length: 13 amino acids. CDR3 residues: CASSPAGNSPLHF. The CDR3 DNA sequence: TGTGCCAGCAGCCCAGCGGGGAATTCACCCCTCCACTTT. The full variable domain, in which reference TRBV7-6 and TRBJ1-6 provide the parts outside the CDR3, is GAGVSQSPRYKVTKRGQDVALRCDPISGHVSLYWYRQALGQGPEFLTYFNYEAQQDKSGLPNDRFSAERPEGSISTLTIQRTEQRDSAMYRCASSPAGNSPLHFGNGTRLTVT.

The J gene is TRBJ1-4, the V gene TRBV12-3 or TRBV12-4; D perhaps matches TRBD1 (6 bases). The CDR3 is 14 amino acids. V lost 6 bases to trimming and J lost 3 bases, with 11 bases between them. CDR3 DNA sequence: TGTGCCAGCAGGCCGGGACACTCTAATGAAAAACTGTTTTTT. Amino acids: CASRPGHSNEKLFF.

In the case of this clonotype: A clone one base away is much larger, so this may be a read error. The CDR3 region has the DNA TGTGCCAGCAGCTTAAGTAGCGGGAGGGGGGAGGAGCAGTTCTTC. Translated: CASSLSSGRGEEQFF. The chain has TRBV7-2 and TRBJ2-1; 11 bases agree with TRBD2. V lost 2 bases, J lost 10 bases, and 7 bases stayed unmatched. CDR3 length: 15 amino acids. Germline V gene data show CDR1 as SGHTA and CDR2 as FQGNSA.

The table lists this clonotype with a few counts. The chain has TRBV10-3 and TRBJ2-7; the match to TRBD2 covers 13 bases. This CDR3 is built from 15 residues. Germline trimming cut 8 bases from V and 1 base from J; bases unmatched to any gene: 5. From germline, CDR1 is ENHRY and CDR2 SYGVKD. The CDR3 here is CAIRTSGSSSYEQYF. CDR3 nucleotides: TGTGCCATCCGGACTAGCGGGAGTTCTTCCTACGAGCAGTACTTC.

The chain joins TRBV20-1 to TRBJ1-1; 7 bases map to TRBD1. V lost 0 bases to trimming and J lost 1 base; unmatched junction nucleotides: 2. This CDR3 is built from 14 residues. The germline gives CDR1 DFQATT, CDR2 SNEGSKA (reference sequence). The CDR3 region has the DNA TGCAGTGCTAGAGAGGGGACAGCGAACACTGAAGCTTTCTTT. Translating gives CSAREGTANTEAFF.

The rearrangement links TRBV7-3 to TRBJ2-2; D unclear. Trimming cost V 0 bases and J 8 bases, with 1 base left between them. This CDR3 region has 11 residues. The germline gives CDR1 SGHTA, CDR2 FQGTGA. The CDR3 coding sequence is TGTGCCAGCAGCTTAACGGGGGAGCTGTTTTTT. Translation: CASSLTGELFF.

The V gene is TRBV2, the J gene TRBJ1-1, with TRBD1 matching over 8 bases. J gave up 4 bases and V 8 bases, and 6 bases lay outside the gene matches. Germline lookup yields CDR1 SNHLY and CDR2 FYNNEI. CDR3 length: 13 residues. The CDR3, as DNA: TGTGCCAGCGGTCCTACAGGGGGCACTGAAGCTTTCTTT. Encoded protein: CASGPTGGTEAFF.

This clonotype was observed at least ten times. The genes are TRBV2 and TRBJ2-1, with TRBD2 matching over 11 bases. The junction had 7 bases not matched to a gene; V was cut back by 0 bases and J by 9 bases. This CDR3 is 16 amino acids long. Germline CDR1 and CDR2: SNHLY and FYNNEI. The CDR3 is CASSEAVAGGPFEQFF. DNA for the CDR3: TGTGCCAGCAGTGAAGCGGTAGCGGGGGGGCCTTTTGAGCAGTTCTTC.

This clonotype is categorized as medium-sized. The V and J genes are TRBV7-2 and TRBJ1-6; possibly TRBD1 for D (5 bases). V shed 5 bases and J shed 9 bases, with 17 bases lying between them. CDR3 length: 15 residues. CDR1 is SGHTA and CDR2 is FQGNSA in the germline V gene. The CDR3, as DNA: TGTGCCAGCAGCCCTACGGCAGGGTGGATTTCACCCCTCCACTTT. It specifies CASSPTAGWISPLHF.

By sample share, this clonotype is medium-sized. The rearrangement joins TRBV7-2 to TRBJ2-7; D ambiguous. The ends were cut back, 4 bases at V and 4 bases at J, with 5 bases in the middle. Germline CDR1 reads SGHTA; CDR2 reads FQGNSA. This CDR3 has 11 amino acids. This CDR3 is CASSSDYEQYF. The DNA of the CDR3 is TGTGCCAGCAGCTCCGATTACGAGCAGTACTTC.

This clonotype has a single count. This chain uses TRBV3-1 with TRBJ2-7; 8 nucleotides match TRBD1. This CDR3 is 13 amino acids long. V gave up 2 bases and J gave up 6 bases; unmatched junction bases: 3. CDR1 is LGHDT, CDR2 YNNKEL, per germline (reference sequence). In DNA, the CDR3 is TGTGCCAGCAGCCAAAGGACAGGGAGCGAGCAGTACTTC. It encodes CASSQRTGSEQYF.

At least ten counts were recorded for this clonotype. This rearrangement joins TRBV12-3 or TRBV12-4 to TRBJ1-6; a possible D gene is TRBD1 (5 bases). The CDR3 length is 14 residues. V lost 1 base to trimming and J lost 10 bases, with 11 bases between them. The CDR3: CASSLVQGASPLHF. The DNA for the CDR3 is TGTGCCAGCAGTTTAGTCCAGGGCGCCTCACCCCTCCACTTT.

This sequence joins TRBV6-2 or TRBV6-3 and TRBJ2-7, with 7 bases fitting TRBD1. Germline V gene data show CDR1 as MNHEY and CDR2 as SVGEGT. The CDR3 is 15 amino acids. V lost 5 bases, J lost 0 bases, and 7 bases stayed unmatched. This CDR3 is CASSKNRGGSYEQYF. CDR3 coding DNA: TGTGCCAGCAGTAAGAACAGGGGCGGCTCCTACGAGCAGTACTTC.

The chain has TRBV12-3 or TRBV12-4 and TRBJ1-1; D call uncertain. The CDR3 extends over 14 amino acids. V lost 3 bases and J lost 1, with 9 bases in between. The CDR3 region has the DNA TGTGCCAGCAGTTTTGCCGGGCCGAACACTGAAGCTTTCTTT. Protein sequence: CASSFAGPNTEAFF.

This clonotype was seen many times. The V gene is TRBV20-1, the J gene TRBJ2-3, with 12 bases identical to TRBD2. CDR3 length: 16 residues. Germline V gene lookup returns CDR1 DFQATT and CDR2 SNEGSKA (reference sequence). V gave up 4 bases and J gave up 0 bases; unmatched junction bases: 5. The DNA of the CDR3 is TGCAGTGCTAAATCGGGACTAGCGGGTAGCACAGATACGCAGTATTTT. Protein sequence: CSAKSGLAGSTDTQYF.